This T cell receptor (beta chain) was observed in a study of immune heterogeneity within non-small cell lung tumors. Study-wide points: Identical dominant CDR3 beta clonotypes spanned tumor sites within a patient, beside site-unique high-frequency clones.

The CDR3 extends over 17 amino acids. CDR1 and CDR2 from the germline V gene are DFQATT and SNEGSKA (reference sequence). The junction had 13 bases not matched to a gene; V was cut back by 5 bases and J by 5 bases. Amplification of TCR beta CDR3 was performed by multiplex PCR with 32 V and 13 J primers. Using its own MiXCR run on the multiplex PCR reads, TCRdb lists one record per CDR3 protein. The table lists about 10,000 distinct CDR3 sequences, 26% of them singletons. In its sample, this clonotype was seen many times. The target antigen is unknown. Template input, which was bulk tumor genomic DNA, totaled roughly 600 ng per sample. Biopsies, several per primary tumor and spaced far apart, were collected during surgery. Patients went through curative surgery, and their non-small cell lung cancer was untreated and newly diagnosed.

The receptor was derived from a woman between 45 and 60 years old with non-small cell lung cancer. The specimen was lung tumor tissue. The rearrangement joins TRBV20-1 to TRBJ2-1; TRBD1 agrees at 12 bases. CDR3 amino acids: CSAHKFGTGGADNEQFF. DNA for the CDR3: TGCAGTGCTCATAAATTCGGGACAGGGGGCGCAGACAATGAGCAGTTCTTC.